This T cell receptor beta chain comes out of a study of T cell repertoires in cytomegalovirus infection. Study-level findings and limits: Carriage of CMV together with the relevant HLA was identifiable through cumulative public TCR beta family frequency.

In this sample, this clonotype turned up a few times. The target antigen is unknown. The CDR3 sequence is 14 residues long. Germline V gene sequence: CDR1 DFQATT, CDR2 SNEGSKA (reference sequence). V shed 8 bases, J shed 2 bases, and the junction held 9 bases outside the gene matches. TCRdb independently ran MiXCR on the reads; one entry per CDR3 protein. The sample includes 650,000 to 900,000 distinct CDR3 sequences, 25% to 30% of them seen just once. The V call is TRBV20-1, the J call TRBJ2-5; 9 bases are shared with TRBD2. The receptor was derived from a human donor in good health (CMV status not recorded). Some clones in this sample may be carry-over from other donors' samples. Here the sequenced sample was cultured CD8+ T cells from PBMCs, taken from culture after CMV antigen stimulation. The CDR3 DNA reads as TGCAGTAGGGACGCGGGGGGGCCGCAAGAGACCCAGTACTTC. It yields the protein CSRDAGGPQETQYF.